This T cell receptor (beta chain) comes out of a study of patients and donors after allogeneic stem cell transplantation. This clonotype was detected many times. The V end was cut by 4 bases, the J end by 2 bases, with 10 bases between. CDR1 is MNHEY and CDR2 is SVGAGI in the germline V gene. This CDR3 has 14 residues. TCRdb reanalysed the RT-PCR reads using MiXCR and keeps one entry per CDR3 protein. The profile shows some 880,000 distinct CDR3 sequences, about a sixth of them singletons. This TCR was recovered from a human donor who was either an allogeneic HSCT recipient or a stem cell or donor lymphocyte infusion donor (not recorded which). It is not recorded whose cells these are; they may come from a transplant donor. Sequencing input: blood, either unsorted or a sorted T cell fraction (not recorded which). The genes are TRBV6-5 and TRBJ2-3; D is uncertain. CDR3 sequence reads: CASSSGPATDTQYF. CDR3 DNA sequence: TGTGCCAGCAGTTCCGGACCAGCCACAGATACGCAGTATTTT.